This record looks at one T cell receptor (beta chain) sequence and its context. Antigen: not known. Trimming stripped 9 bases from V and 0 bases from J, with 15 bases between. Germline V gene lookup returns CDR1 LNHDA and CDR2 SQIVND (reference sequence). The CDR3 is 15 residues long. The sample originates from a study of T cells in localized non-small cell lung cancer. Study findings and constraints: Tumor showed lower T cell clonality than uninvolved adjacent lung, where it was highest. The study sequenced only one region of the tumor. As a result, intratumor heterogeneity could not be excluded and remains possible. Appearing in adjacent lung were a median roughly 59 of the top 100 tumor clones.

Only in-frame clones appear in the TCRdb table, and some are missing; sequencing was by immunoSEQ multiplex PCR. The sample lists approximately 50,000 clones, 86% occurring once. The sample here was PBMCs, taken before any cancer treatment. The TCR originated in a man between 35 and 75 years old with stage II lung adenocarcinoma. The chain combines TRBV19 with TRBJ1-5; a possible D gene is TRBD1 (5 bases). The CDR3 here is CASRAGTASNQPQHF. CDR3 nucleotide sequence: TGTGCCAGCCGAGCCGGGACGGCTAGCAATCAGCCCCAGCATTTT.